Below, 27 T cell receptor beta chains from the same sample are listed, as sequenced in a study of T-cell reconstitution after alpha-beta-depleted transplantation in children. The library targeted TCRbeta and was prepared with unique molecular identifiers. Each CDR3 protein gets one entry after TCRdb re-called the PCR reads with MiXCR. The sample has 200,000 to 250,000 distinct CDR3 sequences, around 9.9% seen once. The sample consisted of PBMCs, taken before TCRalphabeta/CD19-depleted stem cell transplant. The receptor set was obtained from a child less than two years old with acute myeloid leukemia, due to receive a stem cell transplant.

This clonotype appeared many times. This sequence joins TRBV3-1 and TRBJ2-1; D uncertain. The CDR3 runs to 14 residues. The V gene lost 1 base and the J gene lost 9 bases, with 13 bases spanning the gap. The germline V gene encodes CDR1 LGHDT and CDR2 YNNKEL (reference sequence). The CDR3 coding sequence is TGTGCCAGCAGCCAAGCGTCCAGCAGGAGTGAGCAGTTCTTC. This codes for CASSQASSRSEQFF.

The chain couples TRBV30 to TRBJ2-3; tentative D call: TRBD2 (7 bases). V was shortened by 0 bases and J by 6 bases, with 16 bases between the two germline ends. Germline CDR1 and CDR2: GTSNPN and SVGIG (reference sequence). This CDR3 contains 15 residues. CDR3 sequence: CAWSVRGAGVDTQYF. CDR3 nucleotide sequence: TGTGCCTGGAGTGTACGGGGGGCAGGGGTGGATACGCAGTATTTT. Variable domain in full (rest from reference TRBV30 and TRBJ2-3): SQTIHQWPATLVQPVGSPLSLECTVEGTSNPNLYWYRQAAGRGLQLLFYSVGIGQISSEVPQNLSASRPQDRQFILSSKKLLLSDSGFYLCAWSVRGAGVDTQYFGPGTRLTVL.

The chain links TRBV20-1 to TRBJ2-2; D gene ambiguous. Per germline, CDR1 DFQATT and CDR2 SNEGSKA (reference sequence). The CDR3 is made up of 14 amino acids. V dropped 4 bases and J dropped 0 bases, with 9 bases sitting between them. This CDR3 is CSAKGGSNTGELFF. The CDR3 DNA reads TGCAGTGCTAAGGGCGGATCGAACACCGGGGAGCTGTTTTTT.

This clonotype was found many times. CDR3 nucleotide sequence: TGCAGTGCTAGAGGGGCAGGGTACGAGCAGTACTTC. It encodes CSARGAGYEQYF. The rearrangement joins TRBV20-1 to TRBJ2-7; tentative D call: TRBD1 (5 bases). The CDR3 runs 12 residues. Germline V CDR1 and CDR2: DFQATT, SNEGSKA (reference sequence). Trimming took off 1 base at V and 4 bases at J, with 8 bases between the two ends.

This clonotype has at least ten counts. This sequence joins TRBV5-1 and TRBJ2-1; 9 bases agree with TRBD1. There are 15 residues in the CDR3. Per germline, CDR1 SGHRS and CDR2 YFSETQ. V was clipped by 4 bases and J by 7 bases; unmatched bases: 9. The CDR3 nucleotides read TGCGCCAGCAGCCTAGCCGGGACAGGGACGAATGAGCAGTTCTTC. Amino acid sequence: CASSLAGTGTNEQFF.

V and J are TRBV29-1 and TRBJ2-1; the D is unclear. V lost 5 bases and J 8 bases, leaving 16 bases between the germline ends. CDR1 SQVTM and CDR2 ANQGSEA come from the germline V gene. This CDR3 has 13 residues. The DNA of the CDR3 is TGCAGCGTTAGACCCGGCATAATCGATGAGCAGTTCTTC. The encoded protein is CSVRPGIIDEQFF.

This clonotype appeared a few times. This chain links TRBV27 with TRBJ1-2; D is possibly TRBD1 (5 bases). The germline V gene encodes CDR1 MNHEY and CDR2 SMNVEV (reference sequence). The CDR3 is made up of 14 amino acids. V was shortened by 2 bases and J by 2 bases, with 9 bases between the two germline ends. The CDR3 here is CASSLTRGNYGYTF. CDR3 coding DNA: TGTGCCAGCAGTTTAACTCGGGGGAACTATGGCTACACCTTC.

V is TRBV20-1 and J is TRBJ2-1, with D tentatively TRBD1 or TRBD2 (5 bases each). CDR3 size: 15 residues. Germline CDR1 reads DFQATT; CDR2 reads SNEGSKA (reference sequence). CDR3 amino acids: CNARVSGTGFNEQFF. For the CDR3, the DNA is TGCAATGCAAGGGTTTCAGGGACCGGATTCAATGAGCAGTTCTTC.

In its sample, this clonotype was seen many times. The chain employs TRBV6-1 and TRBJ2-1, with 7 bases lining up with TRBD1. The V and J ends lost 8 bases and 2 bases, in that order; junction bases with no gene match: 9. The CDR3 length is 15 residues. Germline V gene data show CDR1 as MNHNS and CDR2 as SASEGT. The CDR3 is CASGPKGQPYNEQFF. As DNA, the CDR3 is TGTGCCAGCGGTCCTAAGGGACAGCCCTACAATGAGCAGTTCTTC.

This clonotype appeared many times. The chain is built from TRBV29-1 and TRBJ1-1; perhaps TRBD1 as D (6 bases). The CDR3 length is 14 residues. CDR1 is SQVTM, CDR2 ANQGSEA, per germline. Deletions cut 3 bases from V and 0 bases from J, with 11 bases between. The CDR3 protein is CSVDTGQMNTEAFF. The DNA for the CDR3 is TGCAGCGTTGACACTGGACAGATGAACACTGAAGCTTTCTTT.

The CDR3 reads CASSFRVQNEKLFF. CDR3 DNA: TGTGCCAGCAGCTTTCGGGTGCAGAATGAAAAACTGTTTTTT. This sequence joins TRBV11-3 and TRBJ1-4, with no clear D. Deletions cut 3 bases from V and 5 bases from J, with 10 bases between. Germline CDR1 is SGHNT and CDR2 is YENEEA. CDR3 length equals 14 residues.

This clonotype was seen only a few times. Here the CDR3 reads CASSSPIEQYF. The CDR3 coding sequence is TGTGCCAGCAGTTCCCCCATAGAGCAGTACTTC. V usage is TRBV28 and J usage is TRBJ2-7; D gene uncertain. V was pared by 4 bases and J by 7 bases, with 8 bases between. The CDR3 spans 11 residues. From germline, CDR1 is MDHEN and CDR2 SYDVKM.

This clonotype was seen repeatedly, ten times or more. This chain joins TRBV29-1 and TRBJ1-1; TRBD1 is a possible D gene (6 bases). The V end was cut by 4 bases, the J end by 7 bases, with 16 bases between. Germline V lookup: CDR1 SQVTM, CDR2 ANQGSEA. The CDR3 runs 13 residues. The CDR3 protein is CSVGAWAGDEAFF. CDR3 sequence (DNA): TGCAGCGTTGGAGCCTGGGCAGGGGATGAAGCTTTCTTT.

This clonotype was recorded many times. This chain connects TRBV5-1 to TRBJ2-3, with 7 bases aligning to TRBD1. The V segment lost 4 bases and the J segment 0 bases; nucleotides outside the gene matches: 5. The CDR3 is 15 amino acids. Germline loops: CDR1 SGHRS, CDR2 YFSETQ. CDR3 protein: CASSPRDSSTDTQYF. The CDR3 DNA reads TGCGCCAGCAGCCCCCGGGACAGTAGCACAGATACGCAGTATTTT. Based on the CDR3 plus reference TRBV5-1 and TRBJ2-3, the full variable domain is KAGVTQTPRYLIKTRGQQVTLSCSPISGHRSVSWYQQTPGQGLQFLFEYFSETQRNKGNFPGRFSGRQFSNSRSEMNVSTLELGDSALYLCASSPRDSSTDTQYFGPGTRLTVL.

The chain joins TRBV12-3 or TRBV12-4 to TRBJ2-7; D might be TRBD1 (6 bases). V was shortened by 6 bases and J by 5 bases, with 14 bases between the two germline ends. CDR3 length: 13 amino acids. The CDR3 coding sequence is TGTGCCAGCAGCCGTGACAGGTTCGACGAGCAGTACTTC. The encoded protein is CASSRDRFDEQYF.

The chain couples TRBV2 to TRBJ2-1, with D unclear. The CDR3 is 14 residues long. V was shortened by 10 bases and J by 0 bases, with 13 bases between the two germline ends. Germline assignment: CDR1 SNHLY and CDR2 FYNNEI. CDR3 bases: TGTGCCACCAGAGCGACAAGCTCCTACAATGAGCAGTTCTTC. This gives the protein CATRATSSYNEQFF.

V usage is TRBV19 and J usage is TRBJ2-5, with 11 bases matching TRBD2. CDR3 size: 16 residues. Germline-derived CDR1 and CDR2 are LNHDA and SQIVND (reference sequence). V gave up 3 bases and J gave up 5 bases; unmatched junction bases: 8. The DNA for the CDR3 is TGTGCCAGTAGTATCTTTCTAGCGGGAGGTGTGGAGACCCAGTACTTC. Its translation: CASSIFLAGGVETQYF. The whole variable domain, filled in from reference TRBV19 and TRBJ2-5, reads DGGITQSPKYLFRKEGQNVTLSCEQNLNHDAMYWYRQDPGQGLRLIYYSQIVNDFQKGDIAEGYSVSREKKESFPLTVTSAQKNPTAFYLCASSIFLAGGVETQYFGPGTRLLVL.

This clonotype has more than one count but fewer than ten. CDR3 protein: CASSPRTGSIYEQYF. The CDR3 coding sequence is TGTGCCAGCAGCCCGAGGACGGGGTCGATCTACGAGCAGTACTTC. The chain links TRBV7-9 to TRBJ2-7, with D perhaps TRBD2 (5 bases). CDR1 is SEHNR, CDR2 FQNEAQ, per germline (reference sequence). The CDR3 has 15 amino acids. V lost 5 bases and J 3 bases, leaving 17 bases between the germline ends.

This clonotype was detected many times. The chain joins TRBV3-1 to TRBJ2-7, with D possibly TRBD1 on 5 matching bases. The CDR3 is 17 amino acids. CDR1 is LGHDT, CDR2 YNNKEL, per germline (reference sequence). The V gene lost 0 bases and the J gene lost 2 bases, with 17 bases spanning the gap. The CDR3 protein is CASSQDPPGWEAYEQYF. The CDR3 bases are TGTGCCAGCAGCCAAGATCCGCCAGGGTGGGAAGCCTACGAGCAGTACTTC.

Concerning this clonotype: This may be a read error, as it is one base from a much larger clone. V is TRBV7-2 and J is TRBJ2-7; 7 nucleotides agree with TRBD1. The germline CDR1 and CDR2 sequences are SGHTA and FQGNSA. There are 15 residues in the CDR3. CDR3 in amino acids: CSSSLARDRSYEQYF. CDR3 bases: TGTTCCAGCAGCTTGGCCCGGGACAGATCCTACGAGCAGTACTTC.

There are many counts of this clonotype. V is TRBV4-1 and J is TRBJ2-2; 8 nucleotides line up with TRBD2. The CDR3 has 19 amino acids. V lost 4 bases, J lost 1 base, and 14 bases stayed unmatched. The germline V gene encodes CDR1 MGHRA and CDR2 YSYEKL. The CDR3 nucleotides read TGCGCCAGCAGCCTTGGGGTCCGTCCTAGCGGGTTGAACACCGGGGAGCTGTTTTTT. Its translation is CASSLGVRPSGLNTGELFF.

This chain links TRBV7-3 with TRBJ2-3; a weak D match, TRBD2 (5 bases). Germline CDR1 is SGHTA and CDR2 is FQGTGA. Trimming took off 2 bases at V and 6 bases at J, with 15 bases between the two ends. This CDR3 spans 15 amino acids. Written as DNA, the CDR3 is TGTGCCAGCAGCTTAGTAGGCGGCGGGCGGGATACGCAGTATTTT. Translating it yields CASSLVGGGRDTQYF.

V usage is TRBV5-4 and J usage is TRBJ2-3, with 8 bases lining up with TRBD2. The CDR3 is 15 residues long. In germline, CDR1 is SGHNT, CDR2 YYREEE (reference sequence). Unmatched junction bases numbered 9, after V lost 4 bases and J lost 5 bases. The CDR3 nucleotides are TGTGCCAGCAGCCCCCATCAGCGGGAGAGAGATACGCAGTATTTT. Protein product: CASSPHQRERDTQYF.

This clonotype was counted at least ten times. The rearrangement links TRBV7-9 to TRBJ2-5; the D is unclear. Trimming took off 8 bases at V and 5 bases at J, with 9 bases between the two ends. From germline, CDR1 is SEHNR and CDR2 FQNEAQ (reference sequence). The CDR3 sequence is 11 residues long. The chain's CDR3 is CASGYFETQYF. The CDR3 region has the DNA TGTGCCAGCGGGTATTTTGAGACCCAGTACTTC. The variable domain in full, completed from reference TRBV7-9 and TRBJ2-5, reads DTGVSQNPRHKITKRGQNVTFRCDPISEHNRLYWYRQTLGQGPEFLTYFQNEAQLEKSRLLSDRFSAERPKGSFSTLEIQRTEQGDSAMYLCASGYFETQYFGPGTRLLVL.

This clonotype appeared once. This chain uses TRBV5-1 with TRBJ2-1; D is possibly TRBD2 (6 bases). The assigned J gene may be wrong: the sequence end matches TRBJ2-7 better. Germline values: CDR1 SGHRS, CDR2 YFSETQ. The CDR3 is made up of 15 amino acids. The CDR3 sequence: CASSPPGTQTSGQYF. The CDR3 DNA reads TGCGCCAGCAGCCCCCCCGGGACTCAGACCTCAGGGCAGTACTTC.

This clonotype has at least ten counts. V is TRBV9 and J is TRBJ2-2, with 13 bases aligning to TRBD2. The CDR3 loop spans 19 amino acids. After removal of 3 bases from V and 0 bases from J, the junction contained 8 bases not matched to a gene. In germline, CDR1 is SGDLS, CDR2 YYNGEE. The CDR3: CASSEVPGLAGTNTGELFF. DNA of the CDR3: TGTGCCAGCAGCGAAGTCCCGGGACTAGCGGGAACGAACACCGGGGAGCTGTTTTTT.

Many counts were recorded for this clonotype. The chain carries TRBV5-6 and TRBJ1-3; the D is unclear. This CDR3 region has 16 residues. The germline V and J ends were trimmed by 0 bases and 2 bases, with 12 bases remaining between them. CDR1 SGHDT and CDR2 YYEEEE come from the germline V gene. CDR3 amino acids: CASSLAGIGPGNTIYF. CDR3 DNA: TGTGCCAGCAGCTTGGCCGGTATAGGGCCTGGAAACACCATATATTTT.